This T cell receptor beta chain is drawn from a study of control samples from healthy donors and cancer patients. Here immunoSEQ multiplex PCR was the method, and the copy in TCRdb shows in-frame clones only, minus some. The sample carries approximately 85,000 clones, roughly 89% recorded once. With 3 bases removed from V and 12 bases from J, the gap between germline ends came to 9 bases. Looked up from germline, CDR1 is MDHEN and CDR2 is SYDVKM. There are 11 residues in the CDR3. The chain carries TRBV28 and TRBJ2-1, with TRBD1 as a possible D gene (5 bases). Source material: blood. This clonotype originated in a woman between 55 and 75 years old in good health. The CDR3 loop reads CASSLGPGQFF. The CDR3 nucleotides read TGTGCCAGCAGTTTGGGGCCTGGGCAGTTCTTC.